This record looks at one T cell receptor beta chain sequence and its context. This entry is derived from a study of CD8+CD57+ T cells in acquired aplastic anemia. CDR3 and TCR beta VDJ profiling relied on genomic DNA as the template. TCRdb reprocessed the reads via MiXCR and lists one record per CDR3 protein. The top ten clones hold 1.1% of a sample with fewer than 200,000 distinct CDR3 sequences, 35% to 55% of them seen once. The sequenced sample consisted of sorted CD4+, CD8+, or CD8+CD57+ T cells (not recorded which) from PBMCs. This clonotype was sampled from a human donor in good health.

This CDR3 reads CASSPDDIEQYF. The CDR3 DNA reads TGTGCCAGCAGCCCAGACGACATAGAGCAGTACTTC. The chain has TRBV7-8 and TRBJ2-7; D is uncertain. This CDR3 spans 12 amino acids. Trimming left V 5 bases short and J 7 bases short, with 12 bases between. Germline lookup yields CDR1 SGHVS and CDR2 FQNEAQ. The full variable domain, its missing parts supplied by reference TRBV7-8 and TRBJ2-7, is GAGVSQSPRYKVAKRGQDVALRCDPISGHVSLFWYQQALGQGPEFLTYFQNEAQLDKSGLPSDRFFAERPEGSVSTLKIQRTQQEDSAVYLCASSPDDIEQYFGPGTRLTVT.